This section outlines one T cell receptor (beta chain) sequence together with its context. The data belong to a study of cytomegalovirus exposure and HLA in healthy donors. About the research overall: About 83 million unique TCRs from HLA-typed donors made up an early data release.

The CDR3 has 14 amino acids. V lost 7 bases to trimming and J lost 5 bases, with 18 bases between them. Per germline, CDR1 SQVTM and CDR2 ANQGSEA. Both 60 Vbeta primers and 13 Jbeta primers went into the PCR. The protocol was immunoSEQ multiplex PCR, while the TCRdb copy is restricted to in-frame clones and leaves out a portion. The table has under 150,000 clones, 83% seen once. The clonotype originates from a girl aged 2-15 years in good health and CMV-seronegative. Sequenced material: PBMCs. V usage is TRBV29-1 and J usage is TRBJ2-1; a weak D match, TRBD2 (6 bases). CDR3 residues: CSGHSTGLNNEQFF. Written as DNA, the CDR3 is TGCAGCGGACATTCTACGGGACTCAACAATGAGCAGTTCTTC.